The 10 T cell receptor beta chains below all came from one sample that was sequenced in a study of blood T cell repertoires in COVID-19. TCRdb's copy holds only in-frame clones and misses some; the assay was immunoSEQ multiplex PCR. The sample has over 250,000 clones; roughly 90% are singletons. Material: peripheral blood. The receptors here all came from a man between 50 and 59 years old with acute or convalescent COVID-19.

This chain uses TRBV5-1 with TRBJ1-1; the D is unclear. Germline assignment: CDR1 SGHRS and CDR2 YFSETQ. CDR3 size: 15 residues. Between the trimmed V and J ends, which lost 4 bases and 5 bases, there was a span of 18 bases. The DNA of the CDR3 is TGCGCCAGCAGCCCGGCCCGGCTCGGCGGGACTGAAGCTTTCTTT. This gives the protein CASSPARLGGTEAFF.

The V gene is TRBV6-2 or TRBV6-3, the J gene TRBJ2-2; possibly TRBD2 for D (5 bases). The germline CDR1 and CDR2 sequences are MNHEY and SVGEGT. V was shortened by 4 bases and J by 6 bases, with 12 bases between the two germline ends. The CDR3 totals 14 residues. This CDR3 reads CASSSTPGSGELFF. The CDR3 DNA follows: TGTGCCAGCAGTTCCACGCCGGGATCCGGGGAGCTGTTTTTT.

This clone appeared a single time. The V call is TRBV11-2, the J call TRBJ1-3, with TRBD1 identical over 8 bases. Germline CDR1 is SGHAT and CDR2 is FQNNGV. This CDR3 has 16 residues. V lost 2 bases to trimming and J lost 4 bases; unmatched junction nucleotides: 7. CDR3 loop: CASSLTPDREGNTIYF. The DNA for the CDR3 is TGTGCCAGCAGCTTAACACCGGACAGGGAAGGAAACACCATATATTTT.

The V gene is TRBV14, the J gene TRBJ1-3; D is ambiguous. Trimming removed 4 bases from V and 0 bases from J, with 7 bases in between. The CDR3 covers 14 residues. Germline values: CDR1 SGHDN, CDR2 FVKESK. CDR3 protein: CASSLGLSGNTIYF. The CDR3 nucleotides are TGTGCCAGCAGCCTGGGCCTCTCTGGAAACACCATATATTTT.

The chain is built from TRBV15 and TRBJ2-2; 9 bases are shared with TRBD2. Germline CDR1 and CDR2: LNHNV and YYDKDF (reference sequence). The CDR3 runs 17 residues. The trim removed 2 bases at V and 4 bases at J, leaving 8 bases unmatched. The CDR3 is CATSRIKGLASTGELFF. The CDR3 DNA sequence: TGTGCCACCAGCAGAATCAAGGGACTAGCATCCACCGGGGAGCTGTTTTTT.

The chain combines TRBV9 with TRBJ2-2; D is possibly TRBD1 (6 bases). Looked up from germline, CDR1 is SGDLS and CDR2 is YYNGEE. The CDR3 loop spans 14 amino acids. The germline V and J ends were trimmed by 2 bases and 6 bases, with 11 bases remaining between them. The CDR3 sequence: CASSVGQTSGELFF. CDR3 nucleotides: TGTGCCAGCAGCGTCGGACAGACGTCCGGGGAGCTGTTTTTT.

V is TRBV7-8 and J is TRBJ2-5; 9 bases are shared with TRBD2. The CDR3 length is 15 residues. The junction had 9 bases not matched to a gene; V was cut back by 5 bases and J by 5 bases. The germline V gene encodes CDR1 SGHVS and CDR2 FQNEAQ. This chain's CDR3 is CASSPPGLAGETQYF. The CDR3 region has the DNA TGTGCCAGCAGCCCGCCGGGACTAGCAGGGGAGACCCAGTACTTC.

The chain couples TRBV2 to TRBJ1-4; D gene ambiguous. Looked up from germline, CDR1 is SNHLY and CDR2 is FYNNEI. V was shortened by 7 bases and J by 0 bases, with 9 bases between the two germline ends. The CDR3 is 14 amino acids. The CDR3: CASKSGPTNEKLFF. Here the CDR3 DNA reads TGTGCCAGCAAATCGGGTCCAACTAATGAAAAACTGTTTTTT.

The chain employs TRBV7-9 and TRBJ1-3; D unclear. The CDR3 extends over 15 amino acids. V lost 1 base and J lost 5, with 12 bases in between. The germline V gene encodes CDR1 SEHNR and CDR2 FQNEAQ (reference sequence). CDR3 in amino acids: CASSLVEEFRNTIYF. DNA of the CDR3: TGTGCCAGCAGCTTAGTGGAGGAATTCAGAAACACCATATATTTT. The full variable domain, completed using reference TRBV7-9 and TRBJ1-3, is DTGVSQNPRHKITKRGQNVTFRCDPISEHNRLYWYRQTLGQGPEFLTYFQNEAQLEKSRLLSDRFSAERPKGSFSTLEIQRTEQGDSAMYLCASSLVEEFRNTIYFGEGSWLTVV.

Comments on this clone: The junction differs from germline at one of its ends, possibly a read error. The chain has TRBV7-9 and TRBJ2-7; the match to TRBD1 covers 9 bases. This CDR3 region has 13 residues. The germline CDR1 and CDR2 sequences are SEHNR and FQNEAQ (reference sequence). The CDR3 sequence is CASNLQGANEQYF. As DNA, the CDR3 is TGTGCCAGCAACTTACAGGGGGCTAACGAGCAGTACTTC.